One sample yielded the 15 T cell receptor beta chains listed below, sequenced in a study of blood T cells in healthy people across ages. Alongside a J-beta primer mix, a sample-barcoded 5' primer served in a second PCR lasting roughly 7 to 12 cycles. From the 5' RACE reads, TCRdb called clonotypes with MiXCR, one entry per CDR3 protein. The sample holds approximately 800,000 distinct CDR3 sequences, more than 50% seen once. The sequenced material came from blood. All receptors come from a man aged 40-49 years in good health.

The CDR3 DNA reads TGTGCCAGCAGTTACCGGGTGGCTCGAAGGAGGGAAGGATATACGCAGTATTTT. Encoded protein: CASSYRVARRREGYTQYF. The chain joins TRBV6-5 to TRBJ2-3; maybe TRBD2 (6 bases). The V gene lost 2 bases and the J gene lost 7 bases, with 25 bases spanning the gap. CDR1 is MNHEY and CDR2 is SVGAGI in the germline V gene. CDR3 length: 18 residues.

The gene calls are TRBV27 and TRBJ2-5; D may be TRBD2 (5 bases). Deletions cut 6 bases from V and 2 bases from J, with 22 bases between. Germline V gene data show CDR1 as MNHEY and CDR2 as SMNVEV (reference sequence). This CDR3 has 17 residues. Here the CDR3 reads CASRLGSGRKIQETQYF. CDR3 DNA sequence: TGTGCCAGCAGACTAGGTTCCGGACGGAAGATTCAAGAGACCCAGTACTTC.

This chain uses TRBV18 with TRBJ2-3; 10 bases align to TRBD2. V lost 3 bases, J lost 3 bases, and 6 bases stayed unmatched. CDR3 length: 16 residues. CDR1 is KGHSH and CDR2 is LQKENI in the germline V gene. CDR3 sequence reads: CASSPPTSGETDTQYF. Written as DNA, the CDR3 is TGTGCCAGCTCACCGCCAACTAGCGGGGAGACAGATACGCAGTATTTT. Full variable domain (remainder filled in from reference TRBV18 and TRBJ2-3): NAGVMQNPRHLVRRRGQEARLRCSPMKGHSHVYWYRQLPEEGLKFMVYLQKENIIDESGMPKERFSAEFPKEGPSILRIQQVVRGDSAAYFCASSPPTSGETDTQYFGPGTRLTVL.

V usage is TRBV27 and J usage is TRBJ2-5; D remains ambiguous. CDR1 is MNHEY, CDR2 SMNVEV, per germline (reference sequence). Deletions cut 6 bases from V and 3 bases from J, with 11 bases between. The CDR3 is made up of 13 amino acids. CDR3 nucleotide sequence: TGTGCCAGCAGAGCCCTCCCCGAAGAGACCCAGTACTTC. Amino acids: CASRALPEETQYF.

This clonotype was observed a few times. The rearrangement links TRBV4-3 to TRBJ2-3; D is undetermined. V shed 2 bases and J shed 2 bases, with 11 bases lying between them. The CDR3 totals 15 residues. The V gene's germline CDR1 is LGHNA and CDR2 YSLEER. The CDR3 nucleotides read TGCGCCAGCAGCCAAAGGCGGCTAATCACAGATACGCAGTATTTT. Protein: CASSQRRLITDTQYF.

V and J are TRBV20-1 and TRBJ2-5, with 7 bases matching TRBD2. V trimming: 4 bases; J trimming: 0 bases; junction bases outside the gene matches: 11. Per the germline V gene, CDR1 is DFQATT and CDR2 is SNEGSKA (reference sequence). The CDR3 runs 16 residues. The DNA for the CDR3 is TGCAGTGCTACAACCCCTGGGGGGAGGGACCAAGAGACCCAGTACTTC. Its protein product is CSATTPGGRDQETQYF.

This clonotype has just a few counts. The CDR3 reads CASSESGTVTYEQYF. The CDR3 coding sequence is TGTGCCAGCAGTGAATCCGGGACAGTGACCTACGAGCAGTACTTC. This chain links TRBV7-3 with TRBJ2-7, with 7 positions matching TRBD1. The CDR3 is made up of 15 amino acids. V lost 6 bases, J lost 2 bases, and 10 bases stayed unmatched. Per the germline V gene, CDR1 is SGHTA and CDR2 is FQGTGA. Using reference TRBV7-3 and TRBJ2-7 for the parts outside the CDR3, the full variable domain is GAGVSQTPSNKVTEKGKYVELRCDPISGHTALYWYRQSLGQGPEFLIYFQGTGAADDSGLPNDRFFAVRPEGSVSTLKIQRTERGDSAVYLCASSESGTVTYEQYFGPGTRLTVT.

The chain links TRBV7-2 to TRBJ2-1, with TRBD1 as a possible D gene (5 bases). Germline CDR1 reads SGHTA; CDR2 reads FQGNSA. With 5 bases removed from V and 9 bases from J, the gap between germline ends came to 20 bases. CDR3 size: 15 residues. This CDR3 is CASSTVQNLGVEQFF. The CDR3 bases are TGTGCCAGCAGCACCGTGCAGAACCTAGGGGTTGAGCAGTTCTTC. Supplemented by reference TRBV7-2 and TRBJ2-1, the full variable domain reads GAGVSQSPSNKVTEKGKDVELRCDPISGHTALYWYRQSLGQGLEFLIYFQGNSAPDKSGLPSDRFSAERTGGSVSTLTIQRTQQEDSAVYLCASSTVQNLGVEQFFGPGTRLTVL.

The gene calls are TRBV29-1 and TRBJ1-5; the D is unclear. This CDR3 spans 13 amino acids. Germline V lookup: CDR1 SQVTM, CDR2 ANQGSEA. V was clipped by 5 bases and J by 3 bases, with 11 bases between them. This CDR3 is CSVSQRANQPQHF. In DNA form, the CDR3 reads TGCAGCGTTAGTCAGAGGGCCAATCAGCCCCAGCATTTT.

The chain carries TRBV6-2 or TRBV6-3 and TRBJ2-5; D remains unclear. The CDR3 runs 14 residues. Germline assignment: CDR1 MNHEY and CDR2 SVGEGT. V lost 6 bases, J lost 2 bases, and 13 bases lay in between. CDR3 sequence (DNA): TGTGCCAGCAGCTCAAGTCGCATACAAGAGACCCAGTACTTC. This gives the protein CASSSSRIQETQYF.

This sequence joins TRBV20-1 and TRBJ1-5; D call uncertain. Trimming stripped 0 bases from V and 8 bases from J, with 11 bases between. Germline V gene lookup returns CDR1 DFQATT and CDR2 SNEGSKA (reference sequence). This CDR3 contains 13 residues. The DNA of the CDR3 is TGCAGTGCTAGAGATAGGTTAAGTAAGCCCCAGCATTTT. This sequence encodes CSARDRLSKPQHF.

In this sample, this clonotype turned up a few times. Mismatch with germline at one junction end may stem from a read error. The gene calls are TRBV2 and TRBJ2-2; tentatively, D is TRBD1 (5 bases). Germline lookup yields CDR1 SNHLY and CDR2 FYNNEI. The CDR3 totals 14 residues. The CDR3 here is CASSESPALGELFF. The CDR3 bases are TGTGCCAGCAGTGAAAGTCCCGCTTTAGGGGAACTGTTTTTT.

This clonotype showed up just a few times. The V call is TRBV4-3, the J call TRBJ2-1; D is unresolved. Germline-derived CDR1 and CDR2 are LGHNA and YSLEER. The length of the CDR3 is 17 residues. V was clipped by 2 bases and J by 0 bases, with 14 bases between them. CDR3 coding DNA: TGCGCCAGCAGCCAAACCACCATAGGCAGCTCCTACAATGAGCAGTTCTTC. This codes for CASSQTTIGSSYNEQFF.

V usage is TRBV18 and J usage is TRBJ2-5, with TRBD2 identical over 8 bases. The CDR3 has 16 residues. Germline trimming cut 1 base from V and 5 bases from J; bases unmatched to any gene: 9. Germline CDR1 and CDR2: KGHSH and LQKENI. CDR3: CASSPRDSGASETQYF. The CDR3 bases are TGTGCCAGCTCACCACGGGATAGCGGGGCCAGTGAGACCCAGTACTTC.

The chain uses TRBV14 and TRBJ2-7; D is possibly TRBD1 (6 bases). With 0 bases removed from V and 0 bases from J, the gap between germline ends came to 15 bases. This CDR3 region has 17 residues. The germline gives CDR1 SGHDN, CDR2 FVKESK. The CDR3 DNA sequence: TGTGCCAGCAGCCAAGAGAACAGGGCGAAAAGCTCCTACGAGCAGTACTTC. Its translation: CASSQENRAKSSYEQYF. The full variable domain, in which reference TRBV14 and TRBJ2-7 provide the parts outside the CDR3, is EAGVTQFPSHSVIEKGQTVTLRCDPISGHDNLYWYRRVMGKEIKFLLHFVKESKQDESGMPNNRFLAERTGGTYSTLKVQPAELEDSGVYFCASSQENRAKSSYEQYFGPGTRLTVT.